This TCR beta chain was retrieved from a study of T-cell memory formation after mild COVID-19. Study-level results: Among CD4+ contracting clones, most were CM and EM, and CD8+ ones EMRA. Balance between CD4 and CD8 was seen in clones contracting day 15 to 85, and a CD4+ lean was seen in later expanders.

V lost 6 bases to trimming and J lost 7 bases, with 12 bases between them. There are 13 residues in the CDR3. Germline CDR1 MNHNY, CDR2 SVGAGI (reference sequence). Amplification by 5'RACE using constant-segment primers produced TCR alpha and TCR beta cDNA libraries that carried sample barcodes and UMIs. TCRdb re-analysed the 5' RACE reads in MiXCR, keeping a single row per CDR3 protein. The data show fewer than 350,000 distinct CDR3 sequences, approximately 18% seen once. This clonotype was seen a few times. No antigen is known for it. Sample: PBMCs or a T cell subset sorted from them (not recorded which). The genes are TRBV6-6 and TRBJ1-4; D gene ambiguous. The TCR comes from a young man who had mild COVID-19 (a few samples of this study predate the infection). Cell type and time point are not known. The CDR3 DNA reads TGTGCCAGCAGGGGCGCGGACGGTGAAAAACTGTTTTTT. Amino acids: CASRGADGEKLFF.